This record concerns one T cell receptor (delta chain) sequence. No cognate antigen has been identified for it. This probably arose from a read error, given a far larger clone one base away. The data belong to a study of delta chain sequences of gamma delta T cells (dated by TCRdb to the late 2010s). Receptors were amplified or captured by 5' RACE. This sample was sequenced with an Illumina MiSeq. TCRdb called clones afresh from the public reads with CATT; identical DNA rows were later merged. Counted in this sample were about 2,600 delta-chain clones; under 30% of them appeared once. The leading ten clones occupy approximately 16% of the sample. V is reduced by 0 bases and J by 0 bases, leaving a spacing of 35 bases between them. The CDR3 measures 26 amino acids from cysteine to phenylalanine. Only the CDR3 DNA is retained, 78 bases long and in frame from the first base. The germline V gene supplies CDR1 GEAIGNYY and CDR2 EKD.

The TCR originated in a human donor in good health. The sequenced sample was either unsorted cells or a sorted T cell fraction (not recorded which). In this chain, TRDV2 is recombined with TRDJ3; the D gene is perhaps TRDD3, from 5 matching bases. The DNA sequence is given as TGTGCCTGTGACACCATGTATGGGGTTGCTGGTCAGGAGGGATGCAGCAACTCCTGGGACACCCGACAGATGTTTTTC. This yields the protein CACDTMYGVAGQEGCSNSWDTRQMFF.